One and the same sample provided the 25 T cell receptor beta chains below, sequenced in a study of OX40 agonist ivuxolimab in advanced cancers. Profiling relied on immunoSEQ multiplex PCR, and the TCRdb table lists in-frame clones only, not all of them. The table has around 84,000 clones, around 90% seen once. Sequenced here: CD4+ or CD8+ T cells sorted from blood, sampled in a trial of the OX40 agonist ivuxolimab. Source of these receptors: an adult with an advanced solid tumor such as melanoma, head and neck, liver or kidney cancer.

V is TRBV10-3 and J is TRBJ2-1, with D possibly called TRBD1 or TRBD2 (5 bases each). In germline, CDR1 is ENHRY, CDR2 SYGVKD. The ends were cut back, 3 bases at V and 0 bases at J, with 12 bases in the middle. CDR3 length equals 16 residues. The CDR3 region has the DNA TGTGCCATCAGTGATGGGACGGGTCGCTCCTACAATGAGCAGTTCTTC. This sequence encodes CAISDGTGRSYNEQFF.

The chain couples TRBV4-1 to TRBJ1-3; a weak D match, TRBD1 (5 bases). Per the germline V gene, CDR1 is MGHRA and CDR2 is YSYEKL. Trimming pared 1 base from V and 0 bases from J, leaving 10 bases between. CDR3 size: 16 residues. For the CDR3, the DNA is TGCGCCAGCAGCCAAGGAGGGGAGAGCTCTGGAAACACCATATATTTT. This gives the protein CASSQGGESSGNTIYF.

The rearrangement joins TRBV30 to TRBJ1-1; 11 bases are shared with TRBD1. Germline V gives CDR1 GTSNPN, CDR2 SVGIG (reference sequence). The CDR3 covers 16 residues. Trimming took 2 bases from V and 0 from J; bases not matched to a gene: 5. CDR3 region: CAWSQGQGAMNTEAFF. CDR3 coding DNA: TGTGCCTGGAGTCAAGGACAGGGGGCCATGAACACTGAAGCTTTCTTT.

This chain links TRBV7-9 with TRBJ1-3; 7 positions agree with TRBD1. Per germline, CDR1 SEHNR and CDR2 FQNEAQ (reference sequence). This CDR3 has 15 residues. With 3 bases clipped from V and 5 bases from J, the junction kept 7 bases outside the gene matches. The CDR3 reads CASSLTGSARNTIYF. The CDR3 DNA sequence: TGTGCCAGCAGCTTGACAGGGTCGGCAAGAAACACCATATATTTT.

V is TRBV5-1 and J is TRBJ2-1; TRBD2 matches at 10 bases. The CDR3 loop spans 19 amino acids. From germline, CDR1 is SGHRS and CDR2 YFSETQ. With V trimmed by 6 bases and J by 6 bases, 21 bases remained unmatched. This chain's CDR3 is CASTYRASGRQTRSNEQFF. The CDR3 DNA follows: TGCGCCAGCACTTACCGGGCTAGCGGGAGACAAACGCGGAGCAATGAGCAGTTCTTC.

The chain carries TRBV28 and TRBJ2-3; D gene uncertain. Germline CDR1 and CDR2: MDHEN and SYDVKM. The CDR3 totals 14 residues. The V end lost 5 bases, the J end lost 4 bases, and 13 bases lay between the germline ends. The CDR3 spells CASSPLLRADTQYF. The CDR3 coding sequence is TGTGCCAGCAGTCCCCTTTTAAGGGCAGATACGCAGTATTTT.

J is TRBJ2-1 and V is TRBV15, with D maybe TRBD2 (5 bases). The V gene lost 2 bases and the J gene lost 4 bases, with 12 bases spanning the gap. The CDR3 totals 15 residues. Germline assignment: CDR1 LNHNV and CDR2 YYDKDF (reference sequence). The CDR3 region has the DNA TGTGCCACCAGCAGAATTAACGGGGTTTACAATGAGCAGTTCTTC. Protein sequence: CATSRINGVYNEQFF.

The chain combines TRBV6-5 with TRBJ1-2; D may be TRBD1 (5 bases). This CDR3 is built from 14 residues. V was shortened by 0 bases and J by 4 bases, with 9 bases between the two germline ends. Germline loops: CDR1 MNHEY, CDR2 SVGAGI. CDR3 loop: CASSYSGLGYGYTF. The DNA of the CDR3 is TGTGCCAGCAGTTACTCGGGACTAGGCTATGGCTACACCTTC.

This chain links TRBV28 with TRBJ1-2; tentatively, D is TRBD1 (6 bases). The germline CDR1 and CDR2 sequences are MDHEN and SYDVKM. The CDR3 sequence is 12 residues long. V dropped 2 bases and J dropped 8 bases, with 9 bases sitting between them. CDR3 bases: TGTGCCAGCAGTTTAGCAGGGGCGGGCTACACCTTC. Its translation is CASSLAGAGYTF.

This chain links TRBV7-2 with TRBJ2-7; D perhaps matches TRBD1 (5 bases). Looked up from germline, CDR1 is SGHTA and CDR2 is FQGNSA. The CDR3 totals 14 residues. Trimming left V 2 bases short and J 8 bases short, with 16 bases between. CDR3 coding DNA: TGTGCCAGCAGCTTACAGGGCTTCTACGGGCAGCAGTACTTC. Encoded protein: CASSLQGFYGQQYF.

This rearrangement joins TRBV7-2 to TRBJ2-1; 7 positions agree with TRBD1. This CDR3 contains 18 residues. J gave up 5 bases and V 5 bases, and 18 bases lay outside the gene matches. Germline V gene lookup returns CDR1 SGHTA and CDR2 FQGNSA. The CDR3 loop is CASSVEVGGPNQNNEQFF. The CDR3 nucleotides are TGTGCCAGCAGCGTGGAGGTAGGGGGCCCTAACCAGAACAATGAGCAGTTCTTC.

J is TRBJ1-2 and V is TRBV27, with D uncertain. The V gene lost 8 bases and the J gene lost 8 bases, with 15 bases spanning the gap. The CDR3 spans 12 residues. Germline CDR1 is MNHEY and CDR2 is SMNVEV (reference sequence). CDR3 amino acids: CASATDWGGYTF. Written as DNA, the CDR3 is TGTGCCAGCGCAACAGATTGGGGAGGCTACACCTTC.

This chain uses TRBV5-1 with TRBJ1-4; D is uncertain. The V gene's germline CDR1 is SGHRS and CDR2 YFSETQ. The ends were cut back, 0 bases at V and 4 bases at J, with 7 bases in the middle. This CDR3 comprises 14 residues. The CDR3 sequence: CASSLGTNNEKLFF. The CDR3 DNA reads TGCGCCAGCAGCTTGGGCACTAATAATGAAAAACTGTTTTTT.

The rearrangement links TRBV27 to TRBJ1-1; 11 bases are a match to TRBD1. Germline trimming cut 6 bases from V and 9 bases from J; bases unmatched to any gene: 15. Germline V lookup: CDR1 MNHEY, CDR2 SMNVEV (reference sequence). CDR3 length equals 16 residues. This CDR3 reads CASSPITGTGGTKAFF. The CDR3 DNA reads TGTGCCAGCAGCCCAATCACCGGGACAGGGGGGACGAAAGCTTTCTTT.

V is TRBV29-1 and J is TRBJ2-3, with TRBD1 matching over 8 bases. Per the germline V gene, CDR1 is SQVTM and CDR2 is ANQGSEA. The CDR3 runs to 15 residues. J gave up 4 bases and V 5 bases, and 11 bases lay outside the gene matches. As DNA, the CDR3 is TGCAGCGTTTATCTCCTGACAGGGGCGGCAGATACGCAGTATTTT. Translation gives CSVYLLTGAADTQYF.

Only a few counts were recorded for this clone. CDR3 region: CASSFGQLYGYTF. DNA for the CDR3: TGTGCCAGCAGCTTTGGACAGCTCTATGGCTACACCTTC. The chain couples TRBV7-9 to TRBJ1-2; weak D call: TRBD1 (6 bases). The germline V gene encodes CDR1 SEHNR and CDR2 FQNEAQ (reference sequence). The V end was cut by 3 bases, the J end by 4 bases, with 9 bases between. The CDR3 runs 13 residues.

V gene TRBV5-6 combines with J gene TRBJ2-1, with D uncertain. The V end was cut by 1 base, the J end by 4 bases, with 6 bases between. Germline V gene lookup returns CDR1 SGHDT and CDR2 YYEEEE. The CDR3 has 13 amino acids. The CDR3 region is CASSLYGYNEQFF. In DNA form, the CDR3 reads TGTGCCAGCAGCTTGTACGGATACAATGAGCAGTTCTTC.

The chain is built from TRBV5-5 and TRBJ2-3; 8 nucleotides align to TRBD1. Trimming removed 4 bases from V and 3 bases from J; junction bases left unmatched: 4. CDR3 size: 14 residues. CDR1 is SGHKS and CDR2 is YYEKEE in the germline V gene (reference sequence). The chain's CDR3 is CASSRQGATDTQYF. CDR3 sequence (DNA): TGTGCCAGCAGCCGGCAGGGGGCAACAGATACGCAGTATTTT. Supplemented by reference TRBV5-5 and TRBJ2-3, the full variable domain reads DAGVTQSPTHLIKTRGQQVTLRCSPISGHKSVSWYQQVLGQGPQFIFQYYEKEERGRGNFPDRFSARQFPNYSSELNVNALLLGDSALYLCASSRQGATDTQYFGPGTRLTVL.

The V and J genes are TRBV18 and TRBJ2-3, with TRBD1 identical over 7 bases. Trimming at V came to 3 bases and at J to 2 bases, leaving 5 bases not matched to a gene. This CDR3 is 15 amino acids long. Germline loops: CDR1 KGHSH, CDR2 LQKENI. The CDR3 here is CASSPRQGFTDTQYF. For the CDR3, the DNA is TGTGCCAGCTCACCTCGACAGGGCTTCACAGATACGCAGTATTTT.

The sample holds one count of this clone. The J gene is TRBJ2-7, the V gene TRBV6-5; 11 bases align to TRBD2. CDR1 and CDR2 from the germline V gene are MNHEY and SVGAGI. This CDR3 comprises 15 residues. V lost 3 bases, J lost 3 bases, and 4 bases stayed unmatched. The CDR3 here is CASSYRLAGIYEQYF. The DNA for the CDR3 is TGTGCCAGCAGTTATCGACTAGCGGGGATCTACGAGCAGTACTTC.

The J gene is TRBJ2-7, the V gene TRBV28; D remains ambiguous. The CDR3 sequence is 11 residues long. Germline V gene data show CDR1 as MDHEN and CDR2 as SYDVKM. Trimming stripped 3 bases from V and 5 bases from J, with 5 bases between. CDR3 loop: CASSFYHEQYF. DNA of the CDR3: TGTGCCAGCAGTTTTTATCACGAGCAGTACTTC.

V is TRBV4-3 and J is TRBJ1-1; perhaps TRBD1 as D (5 bases). V was trimmed by 3 bases and J by 0 bases, leaving 14 bases between them. CDR3 size: 16 residues. The V gene's germline CDR1 is LGHNA and CDR2 YSLEER. CDR3 sequence reads: CASSHLRTTVNTEAFF. The CDR3 region has the DNA TGCGCCAGCAGCCACCTCAGGACAACCGTGAACACTGAAGCTTTCTTT.

This chain links TRBV30 with TRBJ1-6; TRBD1 agrees at 11 bases. The germline V gene encodes CDR1 GTSNPN and CDR2 SVGIG (reference sequence). J was trimmed by 9 bases and V by 8 bases; bases with no gene match: 6. The CDR3 sequence is 13 residues long. CDR3 sequence (DNA): TGTGCCGGGGGACAGGGGGGAGGTTCACCCCTCCACTTT. Its protein is CAGGQGGGSPLHF.

The chain uses TRBV5-1 and TRBJ1-2; no clear D gene. V dropped 4 bases and J dropped 5 bases, with 9 bases sitting between them. Germline-derived CDR1 and CDR2 are SGHRS and YFSETQ. The CDR3 is 12 residues long. CDR3 sequence: CASSPEGYGYTF. The CDR3 DNA follows: TGCGCCAGCAGCCCCGAAGGGTATGGCTACACCTTC.

This sequence joins TRBV10-2 and TRBJ2-1, with 10 bases matching TRBD2. Germline-derived CDR1 and CDR2 are WSHSY and SAAADI. Trimming took 2 bases from V and 16 from J; bases not matched to a gene: 5. The CDR3 runs 12 residues. The DNA of the CDR3 is TGCGCCAGCAGTGAGCTCGGGACTAGCGAATTCTTC. It yields the protein CASSELGTSEFF.